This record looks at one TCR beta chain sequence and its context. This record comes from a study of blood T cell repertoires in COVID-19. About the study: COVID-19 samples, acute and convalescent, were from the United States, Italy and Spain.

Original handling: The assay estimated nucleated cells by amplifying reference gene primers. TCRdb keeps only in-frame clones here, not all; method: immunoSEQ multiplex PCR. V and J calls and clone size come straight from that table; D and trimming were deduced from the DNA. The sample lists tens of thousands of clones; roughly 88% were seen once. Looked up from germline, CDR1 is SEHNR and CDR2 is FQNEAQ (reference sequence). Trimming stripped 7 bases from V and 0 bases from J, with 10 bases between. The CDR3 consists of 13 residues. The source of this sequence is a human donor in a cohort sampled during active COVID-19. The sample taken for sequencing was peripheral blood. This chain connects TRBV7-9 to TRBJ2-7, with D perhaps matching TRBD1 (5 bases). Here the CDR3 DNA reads TGTGCCAGCATTAGTGACAGCTCCTACGAGCAGTACTTC. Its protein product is CASISDSSYEQYF.